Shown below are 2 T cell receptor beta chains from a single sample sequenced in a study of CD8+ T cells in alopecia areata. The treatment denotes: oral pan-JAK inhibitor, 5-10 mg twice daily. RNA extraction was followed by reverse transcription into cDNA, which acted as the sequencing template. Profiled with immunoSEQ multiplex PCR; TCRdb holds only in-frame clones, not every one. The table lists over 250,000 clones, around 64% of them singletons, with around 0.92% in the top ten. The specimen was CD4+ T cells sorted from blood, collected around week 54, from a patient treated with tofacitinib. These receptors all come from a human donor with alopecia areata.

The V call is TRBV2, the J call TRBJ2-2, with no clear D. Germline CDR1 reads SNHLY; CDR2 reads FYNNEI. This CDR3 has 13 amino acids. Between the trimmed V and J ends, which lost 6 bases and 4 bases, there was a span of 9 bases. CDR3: CASRGRLTGELFF. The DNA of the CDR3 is TGTGCCAGCAGAGGGCGACTCACCGGGGAGCTGTTTTTT.

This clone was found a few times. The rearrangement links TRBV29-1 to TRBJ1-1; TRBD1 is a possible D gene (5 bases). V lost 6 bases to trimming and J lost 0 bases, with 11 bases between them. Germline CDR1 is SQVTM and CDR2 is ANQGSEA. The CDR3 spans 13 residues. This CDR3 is CSVGGVMNTEAFF. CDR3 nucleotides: TGCAGCGTGGGGGGTGTGATGAACACTGAAGCTTTCTTT.